This TCR beta chain was recorded in a study of cytomegalovirus exposure and HLA in healthy donors. Overall study context: Researchers found that approximately 80% of around 400 genotyped donors fell within the Caucasian-associated ancestry cluster.

For this clone: Its antigen is as yet unknown.

The PCR contained 60 Vbeta and 13 Jbeta primers. Original handling: As a later analysis found, there were tens of millions of unique TCR beta chains, of which 8.5 million to 13 million were shared. The assay was immunoSEQ multiplex PCR, and TCRdb's table has in-frame clones only and misses some. V and J calls and clone size are copied from that table; D and trimming were computed from the DNA. The sample lists over 150,000 clones; 82% were seen once. Study-wide results and caveats: Researchers had no immune exposure information except CMV serostatus available.

Germline V gives CDR1 LNHDA, CDR2 SQIVND (reference sequence). The ends lost 2 bases at V and 0 bases at J; junction bases unmatched: 1. The CDR3 sequence is 16 residues long. This sequence originates from a woman aged 45 to 65 in good health and CMV-seropositive. This rearrangement joins TRBV19 to TRBJ2-1, with TRBD2 matching 10 bases. The source material was PBMCs. As DNA, the CDR3 is TGTGCCAGTAGTATAAGGACTAGCGGCTCCTACAATGAGCAGTTCTTC. It specifies CASSIRTSGSYNEQFF.